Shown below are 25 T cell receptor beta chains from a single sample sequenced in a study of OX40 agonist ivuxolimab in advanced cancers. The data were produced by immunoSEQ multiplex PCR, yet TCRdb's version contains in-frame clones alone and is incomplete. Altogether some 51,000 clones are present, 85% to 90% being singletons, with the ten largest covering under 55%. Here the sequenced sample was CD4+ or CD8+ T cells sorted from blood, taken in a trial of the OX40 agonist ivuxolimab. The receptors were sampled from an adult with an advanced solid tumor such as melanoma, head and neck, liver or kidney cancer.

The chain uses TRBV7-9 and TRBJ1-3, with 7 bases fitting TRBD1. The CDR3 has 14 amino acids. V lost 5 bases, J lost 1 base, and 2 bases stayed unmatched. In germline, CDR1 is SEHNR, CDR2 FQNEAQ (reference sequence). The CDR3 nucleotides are TGTGCCAGCAGCGTGGACAGGTCTGGAAACACCATATATTTT. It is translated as CASSVDRSGNTIYF. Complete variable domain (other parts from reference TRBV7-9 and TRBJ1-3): DTGVSQNPRHKITKRGQNVTFRCDPISEHNRLYWYRQTLGQGPEFLTYFQNEAQLEKSRLLSDRFSAERPKGSFSTLEIQRTEQGDSAMYLCASSVDRSGNTIYFGEGSWLTVV.

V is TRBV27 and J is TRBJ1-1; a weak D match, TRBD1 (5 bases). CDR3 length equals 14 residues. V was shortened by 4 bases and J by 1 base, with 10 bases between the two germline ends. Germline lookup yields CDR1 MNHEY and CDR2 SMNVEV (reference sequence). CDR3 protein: CASSSQGQNTEAFF. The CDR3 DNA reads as TGTGCCAGCAGTTCCCAAGGACAGAACACTGAAGCTTTCTTT.

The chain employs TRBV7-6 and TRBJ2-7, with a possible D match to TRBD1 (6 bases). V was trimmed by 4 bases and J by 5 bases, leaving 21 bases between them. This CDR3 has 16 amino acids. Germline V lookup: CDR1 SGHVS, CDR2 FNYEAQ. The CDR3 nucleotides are TGTGCCAGCAGCTCAGGGGTGGGGCAGGAGGAGAACGAGCAGTACTTC. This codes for CASSSGVGQEENEQYF.

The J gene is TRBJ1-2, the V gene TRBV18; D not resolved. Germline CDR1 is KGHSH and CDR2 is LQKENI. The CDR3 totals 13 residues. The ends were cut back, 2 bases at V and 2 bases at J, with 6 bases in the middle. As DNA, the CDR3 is TGTGCCAGCTCACCAGAGGTAAACTATGGCTACACCTTC. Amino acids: CASSPEVNYGYTF. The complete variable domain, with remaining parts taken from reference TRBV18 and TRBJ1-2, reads NAGVMQNPRHLVRRRGQEARLRCSPMKGHSHVYWYRQLPEEGLKFMVYLQKENIIDESGMPKERFSAEFPKEGPSILRIQQVVRGDSAAYFCASSPEVNYGYTFGSGTRLTVV.

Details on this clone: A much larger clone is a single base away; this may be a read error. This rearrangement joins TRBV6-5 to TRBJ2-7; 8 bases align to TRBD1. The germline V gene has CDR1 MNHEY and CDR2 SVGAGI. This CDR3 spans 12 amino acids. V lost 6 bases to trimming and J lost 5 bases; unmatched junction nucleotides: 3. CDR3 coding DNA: TGTGCCAGCAGCCCGACAGGGGACGAGCAGTACTTC. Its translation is CASSPTGDEQYF.

CDR3 coding DNA: TGTGCCAGCAGTTTTGGGGACGAGCAGTACTTC. Protein product: CASSFGDEQYF. The chain employs TRBV27 and TRBJ2-7; D call uncertain. Trimming took off 3 bases at V and 5 bases at J, with 5 bases between the two ends. The length of the CDR3 is 11 residues. Germline V CDR1 and CDR2: MNHEY, SMNVEV (reference sequence).

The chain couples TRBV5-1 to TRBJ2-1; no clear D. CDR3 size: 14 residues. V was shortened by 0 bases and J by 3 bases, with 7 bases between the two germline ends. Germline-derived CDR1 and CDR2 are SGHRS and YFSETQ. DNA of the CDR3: TGCGCCAGCAGCTTGGGAGTCGGCTACAATGAGCAGTTCTTC. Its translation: CASSLGVGYNEQFF.

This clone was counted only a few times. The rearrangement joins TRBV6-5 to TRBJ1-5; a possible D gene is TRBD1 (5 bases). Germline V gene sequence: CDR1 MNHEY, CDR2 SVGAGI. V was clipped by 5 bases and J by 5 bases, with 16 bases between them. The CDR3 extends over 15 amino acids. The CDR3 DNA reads TGTGCCAGCAGTAGAGGAGGGTTGGGGGATCAGCCCCAGCATTTT. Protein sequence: CASSRGGLGDQPQHF.

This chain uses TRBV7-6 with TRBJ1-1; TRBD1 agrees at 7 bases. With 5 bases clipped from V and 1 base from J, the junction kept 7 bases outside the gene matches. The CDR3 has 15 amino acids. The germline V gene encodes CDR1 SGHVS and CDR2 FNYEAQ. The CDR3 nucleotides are TGTGCCAGCAGCCCTGGACAGGTTGGGAACACTGAAGCTTTCTTT. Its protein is CASSPGQVGNTEAFF.

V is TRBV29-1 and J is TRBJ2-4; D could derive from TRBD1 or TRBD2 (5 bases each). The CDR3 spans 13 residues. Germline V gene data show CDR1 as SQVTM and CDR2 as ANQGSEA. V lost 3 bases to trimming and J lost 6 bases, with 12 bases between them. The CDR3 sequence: CSVEVGDGNIQYF. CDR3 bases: TGCAGCGTTGAGGTAGGGGACGGAAACATTCAGTACTTC.

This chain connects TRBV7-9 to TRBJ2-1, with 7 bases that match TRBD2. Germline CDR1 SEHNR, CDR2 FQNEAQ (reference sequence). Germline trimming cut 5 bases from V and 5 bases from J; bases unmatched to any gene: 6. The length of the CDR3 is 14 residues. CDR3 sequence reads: CASSPLGGDNEQFF. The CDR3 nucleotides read TGTGCCAGCAGCCCTCTTGGGGGGGACAATGAGCAGTTCTTC. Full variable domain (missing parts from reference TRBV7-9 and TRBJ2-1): DTGVSQNPRHKITKRGQNVTFRCDPISEHNRLYWYRQTLGQGPEFLTYFQNEAQLEKSRLLSDRFSAERPKGSFSTLEIQRTEQGDSAMYLCASSPLGGDNEQFFGPGTRLTVL.

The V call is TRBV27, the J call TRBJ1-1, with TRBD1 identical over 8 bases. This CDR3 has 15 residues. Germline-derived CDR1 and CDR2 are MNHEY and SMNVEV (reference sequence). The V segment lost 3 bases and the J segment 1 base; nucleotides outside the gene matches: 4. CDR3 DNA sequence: TGTGCCAGCAGTTTGACAGGGGTGTCGAACACTGAAGCTTTCTTT. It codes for CASSLTGVSNTEAFF.

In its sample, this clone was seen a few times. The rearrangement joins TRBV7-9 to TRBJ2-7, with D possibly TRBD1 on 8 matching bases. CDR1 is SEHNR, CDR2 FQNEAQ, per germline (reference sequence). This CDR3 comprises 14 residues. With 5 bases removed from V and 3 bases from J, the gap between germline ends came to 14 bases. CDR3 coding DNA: TGTGCCAGCAGCCCCGGGGGGACAGGCTACGAGCAGTACTTC. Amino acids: CASSPGGTGYEQYF. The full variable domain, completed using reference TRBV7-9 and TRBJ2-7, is DTGVSQNPRHKITKRGQNVTFRCDPISEHNRLYWYRQTLGQGPEFLTYFQNEAQLEKSRLLSDRFSAERPKGSFSTLEIQRTEQGDSAMYLCASSPGGTGYEQYFGPGTRLTVT.

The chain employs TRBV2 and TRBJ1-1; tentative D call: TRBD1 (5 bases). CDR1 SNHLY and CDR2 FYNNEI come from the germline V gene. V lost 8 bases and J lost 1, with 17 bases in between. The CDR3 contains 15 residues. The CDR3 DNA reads TGTGCCAGCCCGAAAGGTTGGGGGGAGAACACTGAAGCTTTCTTT. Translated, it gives CASPKGWGENTEAFF.

CDR3 sequence (DNA): TGTGCCAGCAGCTTGACTAGCTCCAGGGAGACCCAGTACTTC. Its translation is CASSLTSSRETQYF. The chain recombines TRBV7-8 with TRBJ2-5, with 7 bases identical to TRBD2. CDR1 is SGHVS and CDR2 is FQNEAQ in the germline V gene. This CDR3 spans 14 amino acids. J was trimmed by 5 bases and V by 3 bases; bases with no gene match: 6.

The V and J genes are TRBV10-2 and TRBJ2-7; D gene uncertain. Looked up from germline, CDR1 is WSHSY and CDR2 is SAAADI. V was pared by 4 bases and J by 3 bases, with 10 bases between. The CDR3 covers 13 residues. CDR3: CASSAGTLYEQYF. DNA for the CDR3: TGCGCCAGCAGTGCGGGTACCCTCTACGAGCAGTACTTC.

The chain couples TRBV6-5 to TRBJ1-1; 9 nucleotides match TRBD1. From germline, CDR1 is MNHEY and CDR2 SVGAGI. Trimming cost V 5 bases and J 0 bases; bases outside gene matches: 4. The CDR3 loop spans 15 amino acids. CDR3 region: CASSTGQGLNTEAFF. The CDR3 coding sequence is TGTGCCAGCAGTACGGGACAGGGATTGAACACTGAAGCTTTCTTT.

The CDR3 here is CASRSGGNYEQYF. CDR3 bases: TGTGCCAGCAGGAGCGGGGGTAACTACGAGCAGTACTTC. The rearrangement joins TRBV2 to TRBJ2-7; 8 positions agree with TRBD2. V was pared by 6 bases and J by 3 bases, with 4 bases of the junction left unmatched. This CDR3 comprises 13 residues. Germline V lookup: CDR1 SNHLY, CDR2 FYNNEI.

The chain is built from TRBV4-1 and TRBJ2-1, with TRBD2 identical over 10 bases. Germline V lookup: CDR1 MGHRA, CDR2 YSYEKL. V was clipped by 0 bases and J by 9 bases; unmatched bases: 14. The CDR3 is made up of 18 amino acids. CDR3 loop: CASSQEPPGVAGGGEQFF. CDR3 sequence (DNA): TGCGCCAGCAGCCAAGAGCCCCCCGGGGTAGCGGGGGGTGGTGAGCAGTTCTTC.

The CDR3 spells CATSRLPTDTGELFF. The DNA for the CDR3 is TGTGCCACCAGCCGGCTCCCAACAGACACCGGGGAGCTGTTTTTT. V and J are TRBV15 and TRBJ2-2; D unresolved. Germline V CDR1 and CDR2: LNHNV, YYDKDF (reference sequence). The CDR3 has 15 residues. Trimming pared 5 bases from V and 3 bases from J, leaving 13 bases between.

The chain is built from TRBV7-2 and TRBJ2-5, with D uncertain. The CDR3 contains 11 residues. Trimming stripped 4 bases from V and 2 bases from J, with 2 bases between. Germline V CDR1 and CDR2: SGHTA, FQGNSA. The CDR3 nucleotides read TGTGCCAGCAGCTCACAAGAGACCCAGTACTTC. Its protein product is CASSSQETQYF.

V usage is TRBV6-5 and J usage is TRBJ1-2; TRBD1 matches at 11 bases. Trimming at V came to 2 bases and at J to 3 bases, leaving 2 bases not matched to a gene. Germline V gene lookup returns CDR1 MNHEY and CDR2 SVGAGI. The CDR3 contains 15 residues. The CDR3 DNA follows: TGTGCCAGCAGTTACGGGACAGGGGGAGACTATGGCTACACCTTC. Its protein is CASSYGTGGDYGYTF.

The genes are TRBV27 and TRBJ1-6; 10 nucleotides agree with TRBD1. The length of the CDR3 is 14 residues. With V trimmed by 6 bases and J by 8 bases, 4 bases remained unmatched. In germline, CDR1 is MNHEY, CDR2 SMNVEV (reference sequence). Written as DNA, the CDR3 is TGTGCCAGCAGAATTGGGACAGGGGATTCACCCCTCCACTTT. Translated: CASRIGTGDSPLHF.

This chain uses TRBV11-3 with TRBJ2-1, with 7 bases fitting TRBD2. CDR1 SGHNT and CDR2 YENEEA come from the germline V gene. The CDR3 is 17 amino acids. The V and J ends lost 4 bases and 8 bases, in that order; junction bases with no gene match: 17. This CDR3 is CASSSLGGSSPPDEQFF. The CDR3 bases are TGTGCCAGCAGCTCCCTGGGGGGGTCCTCCCCACCGGATGAGCAGTTCTTC.

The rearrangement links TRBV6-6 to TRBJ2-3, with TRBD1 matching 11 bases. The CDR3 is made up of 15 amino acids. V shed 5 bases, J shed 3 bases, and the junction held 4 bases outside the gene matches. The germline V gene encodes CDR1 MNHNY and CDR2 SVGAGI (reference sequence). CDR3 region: CASSTWDRGTDTQYF. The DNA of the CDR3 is TGTGCCAGCAGTACCTGGGACAGGGGGACAGATACGCAGTATTTT.